The clone carrying this T cell receptor (beta chain) was seen a few times. The antigen remains undetermined. TCRdb fed the 5' RACE reads into MiXCR, producing one record per CDR3 protein. This sample carries some 130,000 distinct CDR3 sequences, about 6% of them seen once, and the ten largest clones take 2% to 2.5%. The source of the sample is a study of T-cell memory formation after mild COVID-19. General study results and limits: Some clones that responded were present in memory (sampled pre-infection), which suggests cross-reactive memory joined.

Between the trimmed V and J ends, which lost 7 bases and 0 bases, there was a span of 22 bases. Germline V lookup: CDR1 MDHEN, CDR2 SYDVKM. The CDR3 is made up of 18 amino acids. This receptor was taken from an adult woman who had mild COVID-19 (a few samples of this study predate the infection). Cell type and time point are not known. Sequencing used PBMCs or a T cell subset sorted from them (not recorded which). The chain is built from TRBV28 and TRBJ2-1; D remains ambiguous. CDR3 coding DNA: TGTGCCAGCACCACCCTTTCTTACCTCGGAAGCTCCTACAATGAGCAGTTCTTC. It translates to CASTTLSYLGSSYNEQFF. Filled out from reference TRBV28 and TRBJ2-1, the complete variable domain reads DVKVTQSSRYLVKRTGEKVFLECVQDMDHENMFWYRQDPGLGLRLIYFSYDVKMKEKGDIPEGYSVSREKKERFSLILESASTNQTSMYLCASTTLSYLGSSYNEQFFGPGTRLTVL.